One sample yielded the 11 T cell receptor beta chains listed below, sequenced in a study of OX40 agonist ivuxolimab in advanced cancers. Data came from immunoSEQ multiplex PCR; TCRdb stores just in-frame clones and leaves some out. The table lists around 51,000 clones, roughly 89% of them singletons. Sequencing used CD4+ or CD8+ T cells sorted from blood, obtained in a trial of the OX40 agonist ivuxolimab. The receptors derive from an adult with an advanced solid tumor such as melanoma, head and neck, liver or kidney cancer.

This clone showed up just a few times. The V and J genes are TRBV7-3 and TRBJ2-1, with 7 bases that match TRBD2. The length of the CDR3 is 13 residues. Germline trimming cut 4 bases from V and 8 bases from J; bases unmatched to any gene: 5. Per germline, CDR1 SGHTA and CDR2 FQGTGA. The CDR3 here is CASSWSGKHEQFF. CDR3 sequence (DNA): TGTGCCAGCAGCTGGAGCGGGAAACATGAGCAGTTCTTC.

The count of this clone is one. This rearrangement joins TRBV19 to TRBJ1-1; tentatively, D is TRBD1 (6 bases). CDR3 length: 14 amino acids. V lost 9 bases to trimming and J lost 3 bases, with 17 bases between them. Germline V gene lookup returns CDR1 LNHDA and CDR2 SQIVND (reference sequence). CDR3 DNA: TGTGCCAGCCGACTGGGGGCAGCTCACACTGAAGCTTTCTTT. Its translation: CASRLGAAHTEAFF.

The chain links TRBV4-2 to TRBJ2-6; 7 bases fit TRBD2. Germline CDR1 and CDR2: LGHNA and YNFKEQ. J lost 2 bases, V lost 5 bases, and 3 bases had no gene match. This CDR3 has 15 residues. The CDR3 region is CASSLGGPGANVLTF. As DNA, the CDR3 is TGTGCCAGCAGCTTGGGAGGGCCTGGGGCCAACGTCCTGACTTTC.

The V gene is TRBV29-1, the J gene TRBJ1-2; 8 bases are a match to TRBD1. Germline V CDR1 and CDR2: SQVTM, ANQGSEA. CDR3 length: 14 residues. V lost 1 base, J lost 8 bases, and 9 bases stayed unmatched. The CDR3 coding sequence is TGCAGCGTTGAAGTTGGGACAGGCGCCCCAGGCTACACCTTC. Its translation: CSVEVGTGAPGYTF.

This chain uses TRBV7-9 with TRBJ1-5; D call uncertain. The V end lost 5 bases, the J end lost 4 bases, and 9 bases lay between the germline ends. This CDR3 has 13 residues. Germline CDR1 SEHNR, CDR2 FQNEAQ (reference sequence). The CDR3 loop reads CASSQDLNQPQHF. The CDR3 nucleotides are TGTGCCAGCAGCCAGGACCTAAATCAGCCCCAGCATTTT.

The chain combines TRBV18 with TRBJ2-7; possibly TRBD1 for D (5 bases). This CDR3 is 14 amino acids long. CDR1 is KGHSH and CDR2 is LQKENI in the germline V gene. Trimming stripped 2 bases from V and 4 bases from J, with 12 bases between. The CDR3 sequence: CASSPERGLYEQYF. As DNA, the CDR3 is TGTGCCAGCTCACCAGAAAGGGGTCTGTACGAGCAGTACTTC.

This chain uses TRBV27 with TRBJ2-5; 10 bases are shared with TRBD2. TRBJ2-7 explains the end of the DNA better; the J call may be wrong. Germline lookup yields CDR1 MNHEY and CDR2 SMNVEV (reference sequence). This CDR3 region has 13 residues. CDR3 in DNA: TGTGCCAGCAGTCTACTAGCGGGGTACGAGCAGTACTTC. Its protein is CASSLLAGYEQYF.

A few counts support this clone. This chain links TRBV5-4 with TRBJ2-7; the D gene is possibly TRBD1 (5 bases). Germline V gives CDR1 SGHNT, CDR2 YYREEE (reference sequence). The CDR3 contains 13 residues. Trimming took 7 bases from V and 5 from J, leaving 16 bases between them. CDR3 in amino acids: CASRPAGYHEQYF. The CDR3 coding sequence is TGTGCCAGCCGCCCGGCAGGGTATCACGAGCAGTACTTC.

The chain carries TRBV11-2 and TRBJ2-5, with D unclear. V lost 4 bases, J lost 2 bases, and 11 bases lay in between. This CDR3 spans 14 amino acids. Germline V CDR1 and CDR2: SGHAT, FQNNGV. The CDR3 is CASSSNGIQETQYF. In nucleotides, the CDR3 is TGTGCCAGCAGCTCAAATGGGATACAAGAGACCCAGTACTTC.

The chain has TRBV5-5 and TRBJ1-4, with 8 bases lining up with TRBD1. This CDR3 contains 17 residues. Germline loops: CDR1 SGHKS, CDR2 YYEKEE (reference sequence). The V gene end was trimmed by 4 bases and the J gene end by 0 bases; junction bases not matched to a gene: 8. CDR3 residues: CASSRVPTGATNEKLFF. The CDR3 DNA sequence: TGTGCCAGCAGCCGTGTCCCGACAGGGGCAACTAATGAAAAACTGTTTTTT.

This clone came up once. This chain uses TRBV6-5 with TRBJ2-7; D is ambiguous. The CDR3 extends over 12 amino acids. Trimming removed 0 bases at V and 3 bases at J, with 3 bases between. CDR1 and CDR2 from the germline V gene are MNHEY and SVGAGI. The DNA of the CDR3 is TGTGCCAGCAGTTACTCCGACTACGAGCAGTACTTC. It specifies CASSYSDYEQYF.